Below, one TCR beta chain is given with its context. Its antigen remains unknown. These data come from a study of cytomegalovirus exposure and HLA in healthy donors. Study results and caveats: Reports showed the classifier diagnosing cytomegalovirus status with high specificity and sensitivity. There were about 160 TCR beta chains listed as cytomegalovirus-associated.

The donors were members of the validation cohort, which comprised 100 to 150 subjects and was separate from the first cohort of some 680 subjects. V was pared by 3 bases and J by 4 bases, with 7 bases between. The CDR3 totals 13 residues. Germline loops: CDR1 MGHRA, CDR2 YSYEKL. Profiling relied on immunoSEQ multiplex PCR, and the TCRdb table lists in-frame clones only, not all of them. Among about 98,000 clones listed, approximately 94% were seen once. Sequencing input: PBMCs. The receptor was isolated from a woman aged 18-29 years in good health and CMV-seronegative. V usage is TRBV4-1 and J usage is TRBJ1-5; the D is unclear. CDR3 in DNA: TGCGCCAGCAGCCAGGCCCCTAATCAGCCCCAGCATTTT. Encoded protein: CASSQAPNQPQHF.